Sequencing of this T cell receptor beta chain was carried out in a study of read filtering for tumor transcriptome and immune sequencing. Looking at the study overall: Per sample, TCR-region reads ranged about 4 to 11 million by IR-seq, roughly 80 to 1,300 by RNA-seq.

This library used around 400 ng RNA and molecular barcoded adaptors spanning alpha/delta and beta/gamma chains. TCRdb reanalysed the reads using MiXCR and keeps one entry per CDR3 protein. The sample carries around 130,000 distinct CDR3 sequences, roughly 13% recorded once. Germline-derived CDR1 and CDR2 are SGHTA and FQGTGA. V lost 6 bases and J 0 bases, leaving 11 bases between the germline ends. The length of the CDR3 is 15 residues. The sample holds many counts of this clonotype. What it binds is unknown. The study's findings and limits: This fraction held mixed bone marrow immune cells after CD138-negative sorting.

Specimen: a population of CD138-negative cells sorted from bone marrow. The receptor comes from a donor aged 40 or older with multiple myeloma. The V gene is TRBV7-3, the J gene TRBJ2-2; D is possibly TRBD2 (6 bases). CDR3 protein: CASRWGRTNTGELFF. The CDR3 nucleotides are TGTGCCAGCAGGTGGGGGAGGACGAACACCGGGGAGCTGTTTTTT.